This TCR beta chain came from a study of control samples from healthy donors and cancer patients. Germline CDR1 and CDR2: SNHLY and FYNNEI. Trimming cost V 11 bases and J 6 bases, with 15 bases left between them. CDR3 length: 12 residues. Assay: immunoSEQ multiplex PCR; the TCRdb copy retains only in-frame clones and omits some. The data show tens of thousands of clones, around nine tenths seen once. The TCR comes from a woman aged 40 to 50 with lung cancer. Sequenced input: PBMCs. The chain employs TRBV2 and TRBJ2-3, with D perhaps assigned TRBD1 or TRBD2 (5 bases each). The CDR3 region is CAGGWARDTQYF. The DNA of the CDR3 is TGTGCCGGGGGTTGGGCAAGGGATACGCAGTATTTT.